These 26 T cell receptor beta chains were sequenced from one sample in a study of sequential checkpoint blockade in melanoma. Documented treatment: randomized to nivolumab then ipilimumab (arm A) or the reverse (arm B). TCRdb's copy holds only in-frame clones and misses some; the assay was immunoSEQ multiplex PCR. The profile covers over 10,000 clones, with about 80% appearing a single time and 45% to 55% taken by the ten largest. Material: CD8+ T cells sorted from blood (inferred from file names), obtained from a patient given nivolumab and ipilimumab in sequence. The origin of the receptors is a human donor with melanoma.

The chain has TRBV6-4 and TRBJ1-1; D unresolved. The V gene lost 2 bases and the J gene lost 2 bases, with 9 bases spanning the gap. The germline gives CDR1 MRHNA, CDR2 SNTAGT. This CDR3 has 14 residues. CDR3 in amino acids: CASSDGGFNTEAFF. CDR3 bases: TGTGCCAGCAGTGACGGAGGGTTCAACACTGAAGCTTTCTTT.

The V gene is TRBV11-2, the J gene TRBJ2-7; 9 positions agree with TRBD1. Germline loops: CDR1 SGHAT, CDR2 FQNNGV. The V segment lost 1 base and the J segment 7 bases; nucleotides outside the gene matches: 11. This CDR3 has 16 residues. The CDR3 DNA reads TGTGCCAGCAGCTTAGTTCCGCTAGGACAGGGGAGAGAGCAGTACTTC. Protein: CASSLVPLGQGREQYF. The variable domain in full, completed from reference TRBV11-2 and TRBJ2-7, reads EAGVAQSPRYKIIEKRQSVAFWCNPISGHATLYWYQQILGQGPKLLIQFQNNGVVDDSQLPKDRFSAERLKGVDSTLKIQPAKLEDSAVYLCASSLVPLGQGREQYFGPGTRLTVT.

Here the CDR3 DNA reads TGCGCCAGCAGCCAAATAGCGGGGGGGCTAAAAACCGGGGAGCTGTTTTTT. Protein: CASSQIAGGLKTGELFF. V gene TRBV4-3 combines with J gene TRBJ2-2; the match to TRBD2 covers 11 bases. This CDR3 region has 17 residues. The J segment lost 5 bases and the V segment lost 2 bases, leaving 7 bases of the junction unmatched. Germline V gene data show CDR1 as LGHNA and CDR2 as YSLEER.

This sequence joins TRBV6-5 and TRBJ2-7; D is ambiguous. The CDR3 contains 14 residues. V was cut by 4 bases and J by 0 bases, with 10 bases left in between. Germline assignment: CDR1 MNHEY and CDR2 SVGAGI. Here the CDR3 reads CASSFRRSSYEQYF. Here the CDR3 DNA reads TGTGCCAGCAGTTTCCGACGGAGCTCCTACGAGCAGTACTTC.

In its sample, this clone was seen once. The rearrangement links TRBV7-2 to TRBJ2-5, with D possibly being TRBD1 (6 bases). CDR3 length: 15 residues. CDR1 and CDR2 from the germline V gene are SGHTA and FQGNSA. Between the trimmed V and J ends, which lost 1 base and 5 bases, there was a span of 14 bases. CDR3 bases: TGTGCCAGCAGCTTAGTAGCAGGGGTCGGGGAGACCCAGTACTTC. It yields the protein CASSLVAGVGETQYF. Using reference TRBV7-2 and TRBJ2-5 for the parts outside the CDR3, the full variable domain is GAGVSQSPSNKVTEKGKDVELRCDPISGHTALYWYRQSLGQGLEFLIYFQGNSAPDKSGLPSDRFSAERTGGSVSTLTIQRTQQEDSAVYLCASSLVAGVGETQYFGPGTRLLVL.

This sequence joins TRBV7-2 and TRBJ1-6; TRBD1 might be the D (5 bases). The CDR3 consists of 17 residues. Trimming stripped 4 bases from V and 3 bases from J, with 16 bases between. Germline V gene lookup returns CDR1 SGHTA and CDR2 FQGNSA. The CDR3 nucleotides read TGTGCCAGCAGCTCCCGGTTCGGGGACTTCTATAATTCACCCCTCCACTTT. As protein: CASSSRFGDFYNSPLHF.

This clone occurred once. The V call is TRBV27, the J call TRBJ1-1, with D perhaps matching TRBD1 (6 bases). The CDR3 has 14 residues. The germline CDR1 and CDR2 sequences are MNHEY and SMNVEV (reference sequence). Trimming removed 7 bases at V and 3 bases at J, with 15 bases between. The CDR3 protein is CASTLTGMDTEAFF. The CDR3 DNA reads TGTGCCAGCACGCTAACAGGGATGGACACTGAAGCTTTCTTT.

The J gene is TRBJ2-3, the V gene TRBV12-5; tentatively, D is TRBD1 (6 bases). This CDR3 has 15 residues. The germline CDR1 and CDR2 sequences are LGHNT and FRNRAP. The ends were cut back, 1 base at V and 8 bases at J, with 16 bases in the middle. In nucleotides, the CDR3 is TGTGCTAGTGGTTTGGAGAACAGGGATATGGGTACGCAGTATTTT. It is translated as CASGLENRDMGTQYF.

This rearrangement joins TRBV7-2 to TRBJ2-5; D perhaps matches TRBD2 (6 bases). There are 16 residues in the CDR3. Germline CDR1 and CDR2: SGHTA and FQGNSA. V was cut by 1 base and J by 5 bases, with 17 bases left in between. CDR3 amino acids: CASSLVDGLSLETQYF. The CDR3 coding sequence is TGTGCCAGCAGCTTAGTAGATGGACTATCATTGGAGACCCAGTACTTC.

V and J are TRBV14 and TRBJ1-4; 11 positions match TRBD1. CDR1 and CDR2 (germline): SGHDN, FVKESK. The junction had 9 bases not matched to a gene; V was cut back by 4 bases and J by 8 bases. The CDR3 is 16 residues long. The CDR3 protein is CASSRTGQGAREKLFF. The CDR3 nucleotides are TGTGCCAGCAGCCGAACCGGACAGGGGGCTCGAGAAAAACTGTTTTTT.

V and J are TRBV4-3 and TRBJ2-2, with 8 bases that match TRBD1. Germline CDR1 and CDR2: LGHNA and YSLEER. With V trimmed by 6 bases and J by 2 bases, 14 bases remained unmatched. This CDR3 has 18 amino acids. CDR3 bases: TGCGCCAGCAGTGAACTAGGGGCAGGGGGCGATAACACCGGGGAGCTGTTTTTT. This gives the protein CASSELGAGGDNTGELFF.

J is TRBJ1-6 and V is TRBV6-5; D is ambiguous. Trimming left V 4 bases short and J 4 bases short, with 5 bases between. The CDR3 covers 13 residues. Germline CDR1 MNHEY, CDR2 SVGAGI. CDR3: CASSSNYNSPLHF. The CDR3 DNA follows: TGTGCCAGCAGTTCCAATTATAATTCACCCCTCCACTTT.

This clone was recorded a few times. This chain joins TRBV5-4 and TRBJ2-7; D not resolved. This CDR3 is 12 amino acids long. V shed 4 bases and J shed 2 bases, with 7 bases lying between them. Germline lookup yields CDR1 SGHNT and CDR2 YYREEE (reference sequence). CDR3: CASSDDTYEQYF. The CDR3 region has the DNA TGTGCCAGCAGCGACGACACCTACGAGCAGTACTTC.

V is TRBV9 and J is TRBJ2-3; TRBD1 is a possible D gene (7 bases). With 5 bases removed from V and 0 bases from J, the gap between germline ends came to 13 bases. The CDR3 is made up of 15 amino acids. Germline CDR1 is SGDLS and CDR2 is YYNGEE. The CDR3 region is CASSSQGGSTDTQYF. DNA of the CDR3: TGTGCCAGCAGTTCCCAGGGGGGTAGCACAGATACGCAGTATTTT.

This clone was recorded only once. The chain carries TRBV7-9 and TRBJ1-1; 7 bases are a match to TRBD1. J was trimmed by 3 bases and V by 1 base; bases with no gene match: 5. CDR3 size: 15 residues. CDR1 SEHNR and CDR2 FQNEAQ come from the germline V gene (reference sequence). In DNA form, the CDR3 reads TGTGCCAGCAGCTTAGTAACAGGGGTTCACACTGAAGCTTTCTTT. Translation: CASSLVTGVHTEAFF.

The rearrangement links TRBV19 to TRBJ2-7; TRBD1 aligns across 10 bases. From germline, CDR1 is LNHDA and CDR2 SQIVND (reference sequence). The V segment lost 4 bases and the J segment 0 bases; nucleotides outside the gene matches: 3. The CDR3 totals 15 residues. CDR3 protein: CASSKGQGSSYEQYF. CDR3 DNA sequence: TGTGCCAGTAGTAAGGGACAGGGGAGCTCCTACGAGCAGTACTTC.

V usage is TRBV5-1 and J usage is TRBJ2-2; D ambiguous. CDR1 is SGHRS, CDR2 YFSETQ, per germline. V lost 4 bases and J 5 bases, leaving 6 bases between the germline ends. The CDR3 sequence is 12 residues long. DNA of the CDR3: TGCGCCAGCAGCCTAAATACCGGGGAGCTGTTTTTT. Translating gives CASSLNTGELFF.

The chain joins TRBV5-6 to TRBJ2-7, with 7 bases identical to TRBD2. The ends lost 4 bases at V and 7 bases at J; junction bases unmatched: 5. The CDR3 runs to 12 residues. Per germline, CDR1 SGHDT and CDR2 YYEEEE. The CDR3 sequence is CASSNLGGEQYF. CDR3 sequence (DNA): TGTGCCAGCAGCAACCTGGGGGGGGAGCAGTACTTC.

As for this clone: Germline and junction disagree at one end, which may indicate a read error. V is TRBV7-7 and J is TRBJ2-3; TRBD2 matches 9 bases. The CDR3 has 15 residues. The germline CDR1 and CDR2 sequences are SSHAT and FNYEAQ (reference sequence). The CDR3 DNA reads TGTGCTAGCAGCTCCGGCGTAGCGGGGGCTGATACGCAGTATTTT. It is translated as CASSSGVAGADTQYF.

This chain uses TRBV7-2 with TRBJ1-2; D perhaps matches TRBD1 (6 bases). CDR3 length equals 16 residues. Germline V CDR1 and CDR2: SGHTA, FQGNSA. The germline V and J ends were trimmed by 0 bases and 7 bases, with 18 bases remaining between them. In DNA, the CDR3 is TGTGCCAGCAGCTTAGCGGGGGCCCAGTCTACAGTTGGCTACACCTTC. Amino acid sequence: CASSLAGAQSTVGYTF.

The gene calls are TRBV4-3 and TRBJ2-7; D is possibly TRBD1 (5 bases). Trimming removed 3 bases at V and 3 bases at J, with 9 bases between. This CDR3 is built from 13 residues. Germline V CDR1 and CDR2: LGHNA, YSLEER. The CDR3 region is CASSQGRSYEQYF. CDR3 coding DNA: TGCGCCAGCAGCCAGGGGCGCAGCTACGAGCAGTACTTC.

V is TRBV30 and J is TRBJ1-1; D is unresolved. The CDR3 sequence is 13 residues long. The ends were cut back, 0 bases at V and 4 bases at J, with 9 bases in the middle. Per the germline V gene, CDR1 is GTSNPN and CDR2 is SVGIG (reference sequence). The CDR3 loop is CAWSVRPGTEAFF. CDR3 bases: TGTGCCTGGAGTGTAAGGCCAGGCACTGAAGCTTTCTTT.

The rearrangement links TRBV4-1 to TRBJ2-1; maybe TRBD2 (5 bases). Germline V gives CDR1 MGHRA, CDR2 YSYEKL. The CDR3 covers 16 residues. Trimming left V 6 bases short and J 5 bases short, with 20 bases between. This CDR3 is CASSFAGPPGNNEQFF. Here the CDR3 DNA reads TGCGCCAGCAGTTTCGCGGGCCCCCCGGGGAACAATGAGCAGTTCTTC.

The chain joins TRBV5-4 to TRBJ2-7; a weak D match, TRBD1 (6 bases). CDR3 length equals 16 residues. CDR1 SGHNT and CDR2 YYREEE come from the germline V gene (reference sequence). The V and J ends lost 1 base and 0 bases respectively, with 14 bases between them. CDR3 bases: TGTGCCAGCAGCTTGCGGGGACAACTTAGCTCCTACGAGCAGTACTTC. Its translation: CASSLRGQLSSYEQYF.

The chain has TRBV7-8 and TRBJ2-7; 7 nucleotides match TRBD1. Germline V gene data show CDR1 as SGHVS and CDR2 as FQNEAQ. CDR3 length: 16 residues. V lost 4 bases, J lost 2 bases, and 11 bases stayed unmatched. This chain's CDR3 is CASSSRDRVEAYEQYF. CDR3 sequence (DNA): TGTGCCAGCAGCTCACGAGACAGGGTGGAAGCCTACGAGCAGTACTTC.

CDR3: CASSQAIEPEKLFF. DNA for the CDR3: TGCGCCAGCAGCCAAGCTATAGAACCTGAAAAACTGTTTTTT. V and J are TRBV4-3 and TRBJ1-4; unclear D gene. The germline V gene has CDR1 LGHNA and CDR2 YSLEER. The CDR3 has 14 amino acids. With 1 base removed from V and 7 bases from J, the gap between germline ends came to 10 bases.